A selection of T cell receptor beta chains follows, all from one sample in a study of lymphopenia after photon versus proton radiotherapy. Profiled with immunoSEQ multiplex PCR; TCRdb holds only in-frame clones, not every one. Of around 70,000 clones in the sample, about nine tenths were seen once. The input for sequencing was peripheral blood, taken from a patient treated with photon-based radiotherapy. Receptor source: a woman aged 40 to 50 with cholangiocarcinoma. Each CDR3 is given with its conserved first and last residue. A D gene is named only where the DNA matches it firmly. Size values are once, few and many counts, or a class for expanded clones, and some rows have none.

d_gene	abundance	j_gene	v_gene	CDR3aa	CDR3nt
.	.	TRBJ1-1	TRBV6-1	CASRGVNTEAFF	TGTGCTAGCCGGGGGGTGAACACTGAAGCTTTCTTT
TRBD1	.	TRBJ1-5	TRBV19	CASSTLDRGKRDQPQHF	TGTGCCAGTAGTACGCTCGACAGGGGGAAAAGAGATCAGCCCCAGCATTTT
.	.	TRBJ1-1	TRBV30	CAWSVGLTGPTEAFF	TGTGCCTGGAGTGTAGGGTTAACTGGGCCCACTGAAGCTTTCTTT
TRBD2	.	TRBJ2-1	TRBV11-2	CASSYTSGGSSYNEQFF	TGTGCCAGCAGCTATACTAGCGGAGGGAGCTCCTACAATGAGCAGTTCTTC
TRBD2	once	TRBJ2-7	TRBV5-1	CASSLSGSGYEQYF	TGCGCCAGCTCCCTTAGCGGGAGTGGCTACGAGCAGTACTTC
.	.	TRBJ2-2	TRBV18	CASSPDQGTGELFF	TGTGCCAGCTCACCAGATCAGGGGACCGGGGAGCTGTTTTTT
.	.	TRBJ1-2	TRBV10-3	CAIAPSQGLYGYTF	TGTGCCATCGCCCCCTCACAGGGACTCTATGGCTACACCTTC
.	.	TRBJ2-5	TRBV6-6	CASSPTGFLETQYF	TGTGCCAGCAGCCCAACAGGGTTCTTGGAGACCCAGTACTTC
.	.	TRBJ1-4	TRBV7-2	CASSRQATNEKLFF	TGTGCCAGCAGTAGACAGGCAACTAATGAAAAACTGTTTTTT
.	.	TRBJ1-5	TRBV28	CASGRQPQHF	TGTGCCAGCGGCAGACAGCCCCAGCATTTT
TRBD1	.	TRBJ2-7	TRBV7-3	CASSFDKGAVVEQYF	TGTGCCAGCAGCTTCGACAAGGGGGCTGTGGTCGAGCAGTACTTC
.	.	TRBJ1-4	TRBV5-6	CASSLDQLGEKLFF	TGTGCCAGCAGCTTGGATCAATTGGGAGAAAAACTGTTTTTT
TRBD1	.	TRBJ1-1	TRBV10-3	CAITWGQGNTEAFF	TGTGCCATCACCTGGGGACAGGGGAACACTGAAGCTTTCTTT
.	few	TRBJ1-5	TRBV30	CAWSEGSNQPQHF	TGTGCCTGGAGTGAGGGGAGCAATCAGCCCCAGCATTTT
TRBD1	.	TRBJ1-1	TRBV28	CASSFLWTGENTEAFF	TGTGCCAGCAGTTTCCTCTGGACAGGGGAAAACACTGAAGCTTTCTTT
.	.	TRBJ1-5	TRBV25-1	CASSLTGSNQPQHF	TGTGCCAGCAGTCTAACAGGGAGCAATCAGCCCCAGCATTTT
TRBD2	.	TRBJ2-5	TRBV30	CAWSVWGGVKTQYF	TGTGCCTGGAGTGTATGGGGGGGAGTGAAGACCCAGTACTTC
.	.	TRBJ2-7	TRBV29-1	CSVSPWDTYREEQYF	TGCAGCGTTTCCCCCTGGGACACCTACCGGGAGGAGCAGTACTTC
TRBD2	.	TRBJ2-1	TRBV7-3	CASSFEGTSARYNEQFF	TGTGCCAGCAGCTTTGAGGGGACTAGCGCCCGCTACAATGAGCAGTTCTTC
.	.	TRBJ2-5	TRBV9	CASSNGGIQQETQYF	TGTGCCAGCAGCAATGGGGGGATCCAACAAGAGACCCAGTACTTC
.	once	TRBJ2-7	TRBV9	CASSVGMGPDYEQYF	TGTGCCAGCAGCGTAGGTATGGGGCCGGACTACGAGCAGTACTTC
TRBD2	.	TRBJ2-5	TRBV5-1	CASSLGLAQETQYF	TGCGCCAGCAGCTTGGGACTAGCACAAGAGACCCAGTACTTC
.	few	TRBJ1-5	TRBV7-8	CASSLWQSNQPQHF	TGTGCCAGCAGCTTATGGCAGAGTAATCAGCCCCAGCATTTT
.	once	TRBJ1-5	TRBV7-3	CASSRDRLNQPQHF	TGTGCCAGCAGCCGTGACAGGCTAAATCAGCCCCAGCATTTT
.	.	TRBJ1-5	TRBV28	CASFTGPEPQHF	TGTGCCAGTTTTACAGGGCCGGAGCCCCAGCATTTT
TRBD2	.	TRBJ2-2	TRBV4-2	CASSQRGEIAGDTGELFF	TGTGCCAGCAGCCAGAGAGGGGAAATAGCGGGAGATACCGGGGAGCTGTTTTTT
TRBD1	.	TRBJ2-7	TRBV4-3	CASSQEQGVEYEQYF	TGCGCCAGCAGCCAGGAACAGGGGGTGGAGTACGAGCAGTACTTC
TRBD1	once	TRBJ1-1	TRBV9	CASSPGQGNTEAFF	TGTGCCAGCAGCCCGGGACAGGGGAACACTGAAGCTTTCTTT
TRBD1	.	TRBJ1-1	TRBV7-9	CASSLVAQGDTEAFF	TGTGCCAGCAGCTTAGTTGCCCAGGGGGACACTGAAGCTTTCTTT
.	once	TRBJ1-1	TRBV21-1	CASSKERTHPGHEAFF	TGTGCCAGCAGCAAAGAGAGGACCCACCCTGGGCATGAAGCTTTCTTT
.	.	TRBJ1-2	TRBV21-1	CASSMEGKNYGYTF	TGTGCCAGCAGCATGGAGGGGAAAAACTATGGCTACACCTTC
.	.	TRBJ1-1	TRBV29-1	CSVVGRNTEAFF	TGCAGCGTTGTAGGCCGGAACACTGAAGCTTTCTTT
.	.	TRBJ1-6	TRBV7-6	CASTLDGNSPLHF	TGTGCCAGCACACTCGACGGGAATTCACCCCTCCACTTT
.	.	TRBJ2-1	TRBV14	CASSQRGGQFF	TGTGCCAGCAGCCAACGGGGAGGGCAGTTCTTC
.	.	TRBJ1-2	TRBV5-1	CASSLLIGQRPYTF	TGCGCCAGCAGCTTACTTATAGGACAGCGGCCCTACACCTTC
.	.	TRBJ1-1	TRBV4-3	CASSHGQVVAEAFF	TGCGCCAGCAGCCACGGTCAGGTAGTAGCTGAAGCTTTCTTT
.	few	TRBJ1-2	TRBV6-6	CASSFPDVEPYGYTF	TGTGCCAGCAGTTTCCCCGATGTCGAACCCTATGGCTACACCTTC
TRBD1	.	TRBJ1-4	TRBV4-2	CASSFVPGQTSSNYSEKLFF	TGTGCCAGCAGCTTCGTCCCGGGACAGACCTCCAGCAACTATTCTGAAAAACTGTTTTTT
TRBD2	once	TRBJ2-5	TRBV7-8	CASSLAGGPLYGTQYF	TGTGCCAGCTCACTAGCGGGGGGCCCCCTGTACGGGACCCAGTACTTC
.	.	TRBJ1-5	TRBV5-1	CASRGGGDNQPQHF	TGCGCCAGCCGCGGAGGAGGGGACAATCAGCCCCAGCATTTT
TRBD1	.	TRBJ1-1	TRBV9	CASSVGQGVAEAFF	TGTGCCAGCAGCGTAGGGCAGGGGGTCGCTGAAGCTTTCTTT
.	.	TRBJ1-5	TRBV28	CASTRWRDQPQHF	TGTGCCAGCACCCGGTGGAGGGACCAGCCCCAGCATTTT
TRBD2	.	TRBJ2-1	TRBV7-7	CASSGGTQDEQFF	TGTGCTAGCAGCGGGGGGACTCAGGATGAGCAGTTCTTC
.	.	TRBJ2-5	TRBV13	CASSLALQETQYF	TGTGCCAGCAGCTTAGCCCTACAAGAGACCCAGTACTTC
TRBD1	.	TRBJ2-2	TRBV28	CASSPGGPTGELFF	TGTGCCAGCAGCCCAGGGGGCCCTACCGGGGAGCTGTTTTTT
.	once	TRBJ1-3	TRBV6-5	CASSSSGGGNTIYF	TGTGCCAGCAGTTCGTCGGGGGGCGGAAACACCATATATTTT
.	few	TRBJ1-5	TRBV28	CASSPPYLNQPQHF	TGTGCCAGCAGCCCCCCCTATTTAAATCAGCCCCAGCATTTT
.	once	TRBJ1-4	TRBV5-5	CASSIGGTLGSNEKLFF	TGTGCCAGCAGCATCGGTGGGACACTAGGATCAAATGAAAAACTGTTTTTT
.	.	TRBJ2-7	TRBV11-2	CASSPRPKVAYEQYF	TGTGCCAGCAGCCCACGCCCAAAGGTCGCCTACGAGCAGTACTTC
.	.	TRBJ1-2	TRBV11-2	CASSLNNYGYTF	TGTGCCAGCAGCTTGAACAATTATGGCTACACCTTC
TRBD2	.	TRBJ2-7	TRBV6-6	CASSQLAGTSSYEQYF	TGTGCCAGCAGCCAACTAGCGGGGACTTCCTCCTACGAGCAGTACTTC
.	.	TRBJ1-2	TRBV19	CASTPMLGAGGYTF	TGTGCCAGTACCCCTATGTTGGGGGCTGGTGGCTACACCTTC
.	.	TRBJ1-1	TRBV9	CASSVGYTEAFF	TGTGCCAGCAGCGTAGGGTATACTGAAGCTTTCTTT
.	.	TRBJ1-4	TRBV7-9	CASSLGLINEKLFF	TGTGCCAGCAGCTTGGGTCTTATTAATGAAAAACTGTTTTTT
.	.	TRBJ2-3	TRBV7-2	CASSITRQGFDTQYF	TGTGCCAGCAGCATAACCCGACAAGGGTTTGATACGCAGTATTTT
.	.	TRBJ1-5	TRBV6-1	CASSHLGDSNQPQHF	TGTGCCAGCAGTCACCTGGGGGATAGCAATCAGCCCCAGCATTTT
.	.	TRBJ2-7	TRBV5-6	CASSLALRENYEQYF	TGTGCCAGCAGCTTGGCCCTCAGGGAGAATTACGAGCAGTACTTC